The 27 T cell receptor beta chains below were found in one sample sequenced in a study of blood T cell repertoires in COVID-19. Data came from immunoSEQ multiplex PCR; TCRdb stores just in-frame clones and leaves some out. The sample includes under 300,000 clones, 88% seen only once; the top ten take about 3%. Sequencing was performed on PBMCs or T cells enriched from blood (not recorded which). The receptor source for this set is a woman aged 50 to 65 who had recovered from COVID-19.

The chain joins TRBV28 to TRBJ1-1, with no clear D. CDR3 length: 13 amino acids. Trimming stripped 7 bases from V and 1 base from J, with 10 bases between. Germline CDR1 reads MDHEN; CDR2 reads SYDVKM. CDR3 residues: CASNIPQNTEAFF. As DNA, the CDR3 is TGTGCCAGCAACATTCCACAGAACACTGAAGCTTTCTTT.

The chain combines TRBV2 with TRBJ2-2, with 7 bases matching TRBD2. The ends lost 7 bases at V and 3 bases at J; junction bases unmatched: 8. In germline, CDR1 is SNHLY, CDR2 FYNNEI. The CDR3 is made up of 15 amino acids. CDR3 amino acids: CASKRASGYTGELFF. The CDR3 DNA follows: TGTGCCAGCAAAAGGGCTAGCGGATACACCGGGGAGCTGTTTTTT.

The CDR3 loop is CASSSWTSGSEQYF. The CDR3 nucleotides are TGCGCCAGCAGCTCTTGGACTAGCGGGAGCGAGCAGTACTTC. The V gene is TRBV5-1, the J gene TRBJ2-7; 13 bases are a match to TRBD2. This CDR3 comprises 14 residues. With V trimmed by 3 bases and J by 6 bases, 3 bases remained unmatched. Germline lookup yields CDR1 SGHRS and CDR2 YFSETQ.

This chain connects TRBV5-1 to TRBJ2-3; a weak D match, TRBD1 (5 bases). Germline CDR1 and CDR2: SGHRS and YFSETQ. Trimming took off 4 bases at V and 1 base at J, with 7 bases between the two ends. The CDR3 is made up of 13 amino acids. In DNA, the CDR3 is TGCGCCAGCAGCCCACAGGGCACAGATACGCAGTATTTT. Protein product: CASSPQGTDTQYF.

The V call is TRBV10-3, the J call TRBJ2-7, with a possible D match to TRBD2 (6 bases). Germline CDR1 is ENHRY and CDR2 is SYGVKD. There are 15 residues in the CDR3. The V end was cut by 2 bases, the J end by 0 bases, with 11 bases between. CDR3 DNA: TGTGCCATCAGTGAGGTGGGGGAGGCCTCCTACGAGCAGTACTTC. Its translation is CAISEVGEASYEQYF.

The count of this clone is one. The rearrangement links TRBV19 to TRBJ1-1; 8 bases are shared with TRBD1. CDR3 length: 14 residues. Unmatched junction bases numbered 1, after V lost 4 bases and J lost 0 bases. Germline-derived CDR1 and CDR2 are LNHDA and SQIVND (reference sequence). The CDR3 coding sequence is TGTGCCAGTAGTACAGGGGGCTTGAACACTGAAGCTTTCTTT. Its translation is CASSTGGLNTEAFF.

Here the CDR3 reads CASSPRGPTEAFF. The CDR3 DNA reads TGTGCCAGCAGCCCTAGGGGGCCCACTGAAGCTTTCTTT. The V and J genes are TRBV5-4 and TRBJ1-1; the match to TRBD1 covers 7 bases. J was trimmed by 4 bases and V by 4 bases; bases with no gene match: 4. In germline, CDR1 is SGHNT, CDR2 YYREEE (reference sequence). This CDR3 region has 13 residues.

This clone was counted once. V gene TRBV28 combines with J gene TRBJ1-5; D ambiguous. The germline gives CDR1 MDHEN, CDR2 SYDVKM. This CDR3 has 13 residues. Trimming removed 6 bases at V and 7 bases at J, with 13 bases between. The CDR3 DNA is TGTGCCAGCAGCTCGACGGAGGTCCAGCCCCAGCATTTT. Its translation: CASSSTEVQPQHF.

This sequence joins TRBV7-9 and TRBJ2-7; 8 nucleotides match TRBD2. This CDR3 has 13 residues. The germline gives CDR1 SEHNR, CDR2 FQNEAQ (reference sequence). J lost 4 bases, V lost 5 bases, and 4 bases had no gene match. CDR3 loop: CASSPLADYEQYF. The CDR3 DNA reads TGTGCCAGCAGCCCACTAGCGGATTACGAGCAGTACTTC.

The V call is TRBV3-1 (or the pseudogene TRBV3-2), the J call TRBJ1-6; no clear D gene. The CDR3 loop spans 14 amino acids. Germline V gene data show CDR1 as LGHDT and CDR2 as YNNKEL (reference sequence). The V end was cut by 5 bases, the J end by 8 bases, with 13 bases between. For the CDR3, the DNA is TGTGCCAGCAGCTCTAGGCGGCTGGATTCACCCCTCCACTTT. This sequence encodes CASSSRRLDSPLHF.

This clone has just one count. The chain joins TRBV9 to TRBJ1-3, with D unresolved. Trimming took 0 bases from V and 11 from J, leaving 12 bases between them. CDR1 and CDR2 (germline): SGDLS, YYNGEE. The length of the CDR3 is 13 residues. The CDR3 region has the DNA TGTGCCAGCAGCGTAGACACCTCTGGGCCCATATATTTT. Its protein is CASSVDTSGPIYF.

The chain employs TRBV30 and TRBJ1-5; TRBD1 agrees at 12 bases. The CDR3 extends over 18 amino acids. After removal of 2 bases from V and 2 bases from J, the junction contained 10 bases not matched to a gene. CDR1 is GTSNPN, CDR2 SVGIG, per germline (reference sequence). The DNA of the CDR3 is TGTGCCTGGAGTAGCGGGACAGGGGGCAAGTGGGGCAATCAGCCCCAGCATTTT. Translated, it gives CAWSSGTGGKWGNQPQHF.

This chain connects TRBV11-2 to TRBJ2-1, with TRBD2 identical over 7 bases. The CDR3 is made up of 11 amino acids. The V gene end was trimmed by 5 bases and the J gene end by 14 bases; junction bases not matched to a gene: 6. Germline CDR1 reads SGHAT; CDR2 reads FQNNGV. For the CDR3, the DNA is TGTGCCAGCAGCAGAGAAGGGAGGGAGTTCTTC. This encodes CASSREGREFF.

A word on this clone: The same CDR3 can be traced to other DNA sequences in this sample. The CDR3 region is CASSYFREVATDTQYF. The CDR3 DNA sequence: TGTGCCAGCAGTTACTTCCGGGAAGTCGCCACAGATACGCAGTATTTT. This sequence joins TRBV6-2 or TRBV6-3 and TRBJ2-3, with D possibly being TRBD2 (5 bases). This CDR3 is built from 16 residues. V was shortened by 1 base and J by 2 bases, with 13 bases between the two germline ends. Germline lookup yields CDR1 MNHEY and CDR2 SVGEGT.

CDR3 amino acids: CASSLSGGSREQYF. As DNA, the CDR3 is TGCGCCAGCTCCTTATCAGGGGGGTCTCGCGAGCAGTACTTC. The chain has TRBV5-1 and TRBJ2-7, with D possibly TRBD1 on 7 matching bases. CDR1 and CDR2 from the germline V gene are SGHRS and YFSETQ. The germline V and J ends were trimmed by 7 bases and 6 bases, with 20 bases remaining between them. The CDR3 consists of 14 residues.

This sequence joins TRBV18 and TRBJ2-1; no reliable D call. The germline gives CDR1 KGHSH, CDR2 LQKENI. Trimming stripped 0 bases from V and 2 bases from J, with 5 bases between. The CDR3 loop spans 14 amino acids. CDR3 nucleotide sequence: TGTGCCAGCTCACCACCGGGCCCCTACAATGAGCAGTTCTTC. This encodes CASSPPGPYNEQFF.

This clone was seen only a few times. V is TRBV24-1 and J is TRBJ1-2; 9 positions agree with TRBD1. The CDR3 runs 14 residues. The germline CDR1 and CDR2 sequences are KGHDR and SFDVKD. V shed 3 bases and J 6 bases; nucleotides not matched to a gene: 4. The CDR3 loop is CATSDTGTGNGYTF. CDR3 DNA sequence: TGTGCCACCAGTGATACCGGGACAGGGAATGGCTACACCTTC.

This rearrangement joins TRBV6-6 to TRBJ2-7; 9 bases align to TRBD1. Germline CDR1 MNHNY, CDR2 SVGAGI (reference sequence). Unmatched junction bases numbered 7, after V lost 4 bases and J lost 3 bases. This CDR3 spans 15 amino acids. CDR3 sequence reads: CASSSDRGNIYEQYF. In DNA form, the CDR3 reads TGTGCCAGCAGTTCGGACAGGGGTAATATCTACGAGCAGTACTTC.

About this clone: Mismatch with germline at one junction end may stem from a read error. The chain carries TRBV28 and TRBJ2-5, with 12 positions matching TRBD1. The length of the CDR3 is 17 residues. Germline V gene lookup returns CDR1 MDHEN and CDR2 SYDVKM. The CDR3 DNA is TGTGCCAGCAGCTTATGGCCGGGACAGGGGGCTTTGGAGACCCAGTACTTC. It specifies CASSLWPGQGALETQYF.

With regard to this clone: In the same sample, other DNA sequences code for this CDR3. J is TRBJ2-1 and V is TRBV7-9; possibly TRBD1 for D (5 bases). The CDR3 extends over 15 amino acids. The germline V gene encodes CDR1 SEHNR and CDR2 FQNEAQ (reference sequence). Trimming took 2 bases from V and 1 from J, leaving 9 bases between them. The CDR3 DNA follows: TGTGCCAGCAGCTTACTGGCAGGGTCCTACAATGAGCAGTTCTTC. Translation: CASSLLAGSYNEQFF. Using reference TRBV7-9 and TRBJ2-1 for the parts outside the CDR3, the full variable domain is DTGVSQNPRHKITKRGQNVTFRCDPISEHNRLYWYRQTLGQGPEFLTYFQNEAQLEKSRLLSDRFSAERPKGSFSTLEIQRTEQGDSAMYLCASSLLAGSYNEQFFGPGTRLTVL.

The chain has TRBV6-2 or TRBV6-3 and TRBJ1-2; D not resolved. The CDR3 extends over 13 amino acids. V lost 0 bases to trimming and J lost 4 bases, with 6 bases between them. From germline, CDR1 is MNHEY and CDR2 SVGEGT. CDR3 in amino acids: CASSYSAGYGYTF. The CDR3 DNA is TGTGCCAGCAGTTACTCCGCAGGCTATGGCTACACCTTC.

This sequence joins TRBV27 and TRBJ1-2; D may be TRBD1 (6 bases). Trimming shortened V by 5 bases and J by 8 bases, and 27 bases separated the two germline ends. Per germline, CDR1 MNHEY and CDR2 SMNVEV (reference sequence). This CDR3 has 17 residues. CDR3 nucleotide sequence: TGTGCCAGCAGTGCAACTGACACAGCAGGGGCCGGCCGGGGCTACACCTTC. Its protein product is CASSATDTAGAGRGYTF.

The V call is TRBV5-3, the J call TRBJ2-7; 7 nucleotides agree with TRBD1. TRBV5-3 is reported as an ORF; its role is uncertain. V trimming: 0 bases; J trimming: 2 bases; junction bases outside the gene matches: 2. This CDR3 region has 14 residues. The CDR3, as DNA: TGTGCCAGAAGCTTGGGACAGGGCACCTACGAGCAGTACTTC. Translating gives CARSLGQGTYEQYF.

The chain has TRBV28 and TRBJ2-3, with 7 nucleotides matching TRBD2. Germline CDR1 reads MDHEN; CDR2 reads SYDVKM. This CDR3 is 15 amino acids long. Losses at the gene ends were 5 bases for V and 1 base for J; bases not matched to a gene: 6. CDR3 residues: CASSTIAGGTDTQYF. CDR3 sequence (DNA): TGTGCCAGCAGTACCATAGCGGGTGGCACAGATACGCAGTATTTT.

The chain recombines TRBV7-2 with TRBJ1-5; no definite D call. The V end lost 0 bases, the J end lost 7 bases, and 10 bases lay between the germline ends. Germline CDR1 SGHTA, CDR2 FQGNSA. The CDR3 runs to 14 residues. The CDR3, as DNA: TGTGCCAGCAGCTTAGCTGGCGGTCGGCAGCCCCAGCATTTT. Protein: CASSLAGGRQPQHF.

V usage is TRBV27 and J usage is TRBJ1-1; TRBD1 matches 9 bases. The CDR3 is 14 amino acids. The germline gives CDR1 MNHEY, CDR2 SMNVEV (reference sequence). The V segment lost 2 bases and the J segment 4 bases; nucleotides outside the gene matches: 2. The CDR3 nucleotides read TGTGCCAGCAGTTTAAACAGGGGGCCCACTGAAGCTTTCTTT. Translating gives CASSLNRGPTEAFF.

The chain has TRBV28 and TRBJ2-1; TRBD2 agrees at 7 bases. The J segment lost 3 bases and the V segment lost 6 bases, leaving 14 bases of the junction unmatched. Germline lookup yields CDR1 MDHEN and CDR2 SYDVKM. The CDR3 totals 17 residues. The CDR3 bases are TGTGCCAGCAGCCAATCATATGCGGGAGTTGGCTACAATGAGCAGTTCTTC. Its translation: CASSQSYAGVGYNEQFF.